Listed below are T cell receptor beta chains from one sample, sequenced in a study of blood T cell repertoires in COVID-19. TCRdb's table, derived via immunoSEQ multiplex PCR, lists solely in-frame clones and lacks some. The sample has about 190,000 clones, 80% to 90% seen once; the top ten hold approximately 5.1%. The sequencing input was peripheral blood. The receptors here all came from a woman aged 70-85 years with active or convalescent COVID-19. Each CDR3 is given with its conserved first and last residue. The D gene is left open where the match is weak. The size field is filled for only some rows; it gives once, few, many or a size class.

j_gene: TRBJ2-7; abundance: .; v_gene: TRBV4-1; d_gene: .; CDR3aa: CASSQLNLATYEQYF; CDR3nt: TGCGCCAGCAGCCAACTCAACCTCGCTACCTACGAGCAGTACTTC
j_gene: TRBJ2-1; abundance: .; v_gene: TRBV18; d_gene: .; CDR3aa: CASSLTEYEQFF; CDR3nt: TGTGCCAGCTCACTAACAGAATATGAGCAGTTCTTC
j_gene: TRBJ2-3; abundance: few; v_gene: TRBV13; d_gene: TRBD2; CDR3aa: CASSLQGWVSGASTDTQYF; CDR3nt: TGTGCCAGCAGCTTACAGGGCTGGGTTAGCGGGGCTAGCACAGATACGCAGTATTTT
j_gene: TRBJ2-7; abundance: .; v_gene: TRBV3-1/TRBV3-2; d_gene: TRBD1; CDR3aa: CASSPGTGHGEQYF; CDR3nt: TGTGCCAGCAGCCCCGGGACAGGACATGGCGAGCAGTACTTC
j_gene: TRBJ2-2; abundance: .; v_gene: TRBV6-2/TRBV6-3; d_gene: .; CDR3aa: CASSYSSRANTGELFF; CDR3nt: TGTGCCAGCAGTTACTCGAGTCGCGCGAACACCGGGGAGCTGTTTTTT
j_gene: TRBJ2-5; abundance: .; v_gene: TRBV2; d_gene: TRBD2; CDR3aa: CASRDLGLAGGLQETQYF; CDR3nt: TGTGCCAGCAGGGATCTGGGACTAGCGGGAGGGCTGCAAGAGACCCAGTACTTC
j_gene: TRBJ1-2; abundance: .; v_gene: TRBV6-1; d_gene: .; CDR3aa: CASSDSPGQGYGYTF; CDR3nt: TGTGCCAGCAGTGACTCGCCGGGCCAGGGGTATGGCTACACCTTC
j_gene: TRBJ1-5; abundance: .; v_gene: TRBV5-6; d_gene: .; CDR3aa: CASSFDRNQPQHF; CDR3nt: TGTGCCAGCAGCTTCGACAGAAATCAGCCCCAGCATTTT
j_gene: TRBJ2-6; abundance: .; v_gene: TRBV7-3; d_gene: .; CDR3aa: CASSLRGSGANVLTF; CDR3nt: TGTGCCAGCAGCCTAAGAGGATCTGGGGCCAACGTCCTGACTTTC
j_gene: TRBJ1-1; abundance: .; v_gene: TRBV27; d_gene: .; CDR3aa: CASSPTPGSWNTEAFF; CDR3nt: TGTGCCAGCAGTCCCACCCCGGGATCTTGGAACACTGAAGCTTTCTTT
j_gene: TRBJ1-1; abundance: .; v_gene: TRBV5-5; d_gene: .; CDR3aa: CASSLQWANTEAFF; CDR3nt: TGTGCCAGCAGCTTGCAGTGGGCGAACACTGAAGCTTTCTTT
j_gene: TRBJ1-1; abundance: once; v_gene: TRBV5-6; d_gene: .; CDR3aa: CASSLSLGALNTEAFF; CDR3nt: TGTGCCAGCAGCTTGTCCTTGGGGGCACTGAACACTGAAGCTTTCTTT
j_gene: TRBJ2-1; abundance: few; v_gene: TRBV2; d_gene: TRBD2; CDR3aa: CASSALSSGRSGNEQFF; CDR3nt: TGTGCCAGCAGTGCCCTCTCTAGCGGGAGATCTGGAAATGAGCAGTTCTTC
j_gene: TRBJ1-6; abundance: .; v_gene: TRBV6-2/TRBV6-3; d_gene: TRBD1; CDR3aa: CASSYEGQAWGNSPLHF; CDR3nt: TGTGCCAGCAGTTACGAGGGACAGGCGTGGGGTAATTCACCCCTCCACTTT
j_gene: TRBJ1-3; abundance: once; v_gene: TRBV19; d_gene: .; CDR3aa: CASSITGIRGNTIYF; CDR3nt: TGTGCCAGTAGTATTACAGGGATCCGTGGAAACACCATATATTTT
j_gene: TRBJ2-2; abundance: .; v_gene: TRBV28; d_gene: .; CDR3aa: CASSLTLLAVFF; CDR3nt: TGTGCCAGCAGTTTAACCCTTCTCGCGGTGTTTTTT
j_gene: TRBJ2-3; abundance: .; v_gene: TRBV5-4; d_gene: TRBD1; CDR3aa: CASSSTGGPDTQYF; CDR3nt: TGTGCCAGCAGCTCTACAGGGGGCCCAGATACGCAGTATTTT
j_gene: TRBJ1-2; abundance: .; v_gene: TRBV2; d_gene: .; CDR3aa: CATTLRLSYGYTF; CDR3nt: TGTGCCACTACACTTAGACTGAGCTATGGCTACACCTTC
j_gene: TRBJ2-1; abundance: once; v_gene: TRBV15; d_gene: TRBD2; CDR3aa: CATSRDRGTSGRVIVDEQFF; CDR3nt: TGTGCCACCAGCAGAGATCGAGGGACTAGCGGGAGGGTAATTGTGGATGAGCAGTTCTTC
j_gene: TRBJ2-5; abundance: few; v_gene: TRBV18; d_gene: .; CDR3aa: CASSPNIRRGQETQYF; CDR3nt: TGTGCCAGCTCACCCAACATTAGAAGGGGTCAAGAGACCCAGTACTTC
j_gene: TRBJ2-2; abundance: once; v_gene: TRBV9; d_gene: TRBD2; CDR3aa: CASSVDPAGERELFF; CDR3nt: TGTGCCAGCAGCGTAGACCCAGCGGGAGAACGGGAGCTGTTTTTT
j_gene: TRBJ1-1; abundance: few; v_gene: TRBV19; d_gene: .; CDR3aa: CASSIAGVGGEAFF; CDR3nt: TGTGCCAGTAGTATAGCAGGGGTCGGCGGTGAAGCTTTCTTT
j_gene: TRBJ2-1; abundance: .; v_gene: TRBV6-5; d_gene: TRBD1; CDR3aa: CASSYWIQGKQFF; CDR3nt: TGTGCCAGCAGTTACTGGATACAGGGGAAGCAGTTCTTC
j_gene: TRBJ2-2; abundance: once; v_gene: TRBV14; d_gene: TRBD2; CDR3aa: CASSQPGTSGMNTGELFF; CDR3nt: TGTGCCAGCAGCCAACCCGGGACTAGCGGGATGAACACCGGGGAGCTGTTTTTT
j_gene: TRBJ1-5; abundance: .; v_gene: TRBV6-5; d_gene: .; CDR3aa: CASSPGRGLDQPQHF; CDR3nt: TGTGCCAGCAGCCCAGGTAGGGGTTTAGATCAGCCCCAGCATTTT
j_gene: TRBJ2-3; abundance: .; v_gene: TRBV5-1; d_gene: .; CDR3aa: CASGLTGGTDTQYF; CDR3nt: TGCGCCAGCGGCTTGACGGGAGGCACAGATACGCAGTATTTT
j_gene: TRBJ1-5; abundance: .; v_gene: TRBV15; d_gene: .; CDR3aa: CATSRVGGHDSNQPQHF; CDR3nt: TGTGCCACCAGCAGAGTAGGGGGACATGATAGCAATCAGCCCCAGCATTTT
j_gene: TRBJ1-3; abundance: .; v_gene: TRBV6-2/TRBV6-3; d_gene: TRBD1; CDR3aa: CASSYSSGTGLSGNTIYF; CDR3nt: TGTGCCAGCAGTTACTCTTCCGGGACAGGTCTCTCTGGAAACACCATATATTTT
j_gene: TRBJ2-5; abundance: once; v_gene: TRBV18; d_gene: .; CDR3aa: CASGPEQETQYF; CDR3nt: TGTGCCAGCGGGCCAGAACAAGAGACCCAGTACTTC
j_gene: TRBJ2-1; abundance: .; v_gene: TRBV10-1; d_gene: TRBD2; CDR3aa: CASSALAGPAYNEQFF; CDR3nt: TGCGCCAGCTCTGCTCTAGCGGGGCCAGCCTACAATGAGCAGTTCTTC
j_gene: TRBJ1-2; abundance: .; v_gene: TRBV6-2/TRBV6-3; d_gene: TRBD1; CDR3aa: CASSPRGQGASGYTF; CDR3nt: TGTGCCAGCAGTCCCAGGGGACAGGGGGCTTCTGGCTACACCTTC
j_gene: TRBJ1-4; abundance: .; v_gene: TRBV24-1; d_gene: .; CDR3aa: CATSASGEKLFF; CDR3nt: TGTGCCACCAGTGCGTCGGGTGAAAAACTGTTTTTT
j_gene: TRBJ2-7; abundance: .; v_gene: TRBV18; d_gene: .; CDR3aa: CASSPGLSYEQYF; CDR3nt: TGTGCCAGCTCACCGGGACTTAGTTACGAGCAGTACTTC
j_gene: TRBJ1-1; abundance: many; v_gene: TRBV30; d_gene: .; CDR3aa: CASTPDWGNTEAFF; CDR3nt: TGTGCCTCCACCCCGGACTGGGGGAACACTGAAGCTTTCTTT
j_gene: TRBJ2-2; abundance: .; v_gene: TRBV28; d_gene: TRBD2; CDR3aa: CASIFSGGPFTGELFF; CDR3nt: TGTGCCAGCATTTTCTCGGGAGGGCCTTTTACCGGGGAGCTGTTTTTT
j_gene: TRBJ2-7; abundance: .; v_gene: TRBV30; d_gene: TRBD2; CDR3aa: CAWSVKGGAYEQYF; CDR3nt: TGTGCCTGGAGTGTAAAGGGAGGGGCCTACGAGCAGTACTTC
j_gene: TRBJ2-7; abundance: .; v_gene: TRBV5-4; d_gene: TRBD2; CDR3aa: CASSLGAGRVYEQYF; CDR3nt: TGTGCCAGCAGCTTGGGAGCGGGAAGAGTGTACGAGCAGTACTTC